This T cell receptor (beta chain) was captured in a study of CD8 T cells in ankylosing spondylitis. Study-wide points: There was reportedly significant enrichment of clones that were disease-linked in matched ankylosing spondylitis synovial fluid. In ankylosing spondylitis blood, a motif of roughly 8 highly homologous TCR beta variants appeared characteristic. Previous work reported some of these motif variants in the synovial fluid and blood of reactive arthritis.

Quantitative barcoded 5'-RACE was used to prepare TCR beta libraries. TCRdb ran MiXCR on the 5' RACE reads and lists one entry per CDR3 protein. The table has approximately 31,000 distinct CDR3 sequences, 30% seen once. For this clonotype: As yet, its antigen is unknown.

This TCR was sampled from a male donor with ankylosing spondylitis. The sample consisted of synovial fluid, either unsorted or a sorted T cell fraction (not recorded which).

DNA for the CDR3: TGTGCCAGCAGCCTCAGCCCGGGAGACTTCGAGGGCTACACCTTC. Translation gives CASSLSPGDFEGYTF. The genes are TRBV5-8 and TRBJ1-2; D is uncertain. The CDR3 has 15 residues. Looked up from germline, CDR1 is SGHTS and CDR2 is YDEGEE. V shed 4 bases and J shed 8 bases, with 21 bases lying between them.